A single sample gave rise to the 29 T cell receptor beta chains below, sequenced in a study of blood T cell repertoires in COVID-19. This table comes from immunoSEQ multiplex PCR, and its TCRdb copy is limited to in-frame clones, with some not included. The data show about 210,000 clones, about 91% seen once. The sample comprised peripheral blood. Source of these receptors: a woman aged 40 to 50 with acute or convalescent COVID-19.

The chain employs TRBV7-9 and TRBJ2-5; D might be TRBD1 (5 bases). The V gene lost 3 bases and the J gene lost 8 bases, with 10 bases spanning the gap. CDR3 length: 12 residues. Germline V CDR1 and CDR2: SEHNR, FQNEAQ (reference sequence). The CDR3 bases are TGTGCCAGCAGCTTTGACAGCCCCACCCAGTACTTC. This translates into CASSFDSPTQYF. The variable domain in full, completed from reference TRBV7-9 and TRBJ2-5, reads DTGVSQNPRHKITKRGQNVTFRCDPISEHNRLYWYRQTLGQGPEFLTYFQNEAQLEKSRLLSDRFSAERPKGSFSTLEIQRTEQGDSAMYLCASSFDSPTQYFGPGTRLLVL.

The gene calls are TRBV11-2 and TRBJ2-5; D uncertain. Germline CDR1 reads SGHAT; CDR2 reads FQNNGV. Trimming pared 7 bases from V and 2 bases from J, leaving 8 bases between. The CDR3 runs 12 residues. The CDR3, as DNA: TGTGCCAGCACGACTGCTCAAGAGACCCAGTACTTC. Translated, it gives CASTTAQETQYF.

This clone has only one observation. This chain joins TRBV2 and TRBJ2-5, with 9 nucleotides matching TRBD2. This CDR3 has 15 amino acids. The germline V gene encodes CDR1 SNHLY and CDR2 FYNNEI. V was clipped by 10 bases and J by 5 bases; unmatched bases: 14. The CDR3 DNA reads as TGTGCCACCAAAAGAAGCGGGGGGCAGGGGGAGACCCAGTACTTC. This translates into CATKRSGGQGETQYF.

CDR3 region: CASNSRGRVTEAFF. As DNA, the CDR3 is TGTGCCAGCAATTCCAGGGGGCGAGTGACTGAAGCTTTCTTT. The V call is TRBV2, the J call TRBJ1-1; 8 bases agree with TRBD1. The CDR3 sequence is 14 residues long. V lost 7 bases and J lost 5; bases outside the gene matches: 9. Germline loops: CDR1 SNHLY, CDR2 FYNNEI.

This clone turned up a few times. This rearrangement joins TRBV7-2 to TRBJ1-2; 8 positions match TRBD1. This CDR3 comprises 17 residues. Germline CDR1 reads SGHTA; CDR2 reads FQGNSA. V shed 2 bases and J 3 bases; nucleotides not matched to a gene: 11. DNA for the CDR3: TGTGCCAGCAGCTTAAGCTTAGACAGGGGAGGAGACTATGGCTACACCTTC. Translation: CASSLSLDRGGDYGYTF.

This chain connects TRBV3-1 (or the pseudogene TRBV3-2) to TRBJ2-5; 11 bases are a match to TRBD2. The V segment lost 4 bases and the J segment 4 bases; nucleotides outside the gene matches: 5. Per the germline V gene, CDR1 is LGHDT and CDR2 is YNNKEL (reference sequence). The CDR3 consists of 15 residues. Here the CDR3 reads CASSLSGGAPETQYF. CDR3 in DNA: TGTGCCAGCAGCCTTAGCGGGGGGGCCCCAGAGACCCAGTACTTC.

The chain links TRBV7-9 to TRBJ1-2; 7 nucleotides line up with TRBD1. Per germline, CDR1 SEHNR and CDR2 FQNEAQ (reference sequence). The CDR3 length is 15 residues. The trim removed 5 bases at V and 4 bases at J, leaving 10 bases unmatched. CDR3 DNA sequence: TGTGCCAGCAGCGGAACAGGGGAAGGAGGCTATGGCTACACCTTC. It is translated as CASSGTGEGGYGYTF.

V usage is TRBV3-1 (or the pseudogene TRBV3-2) and J usage is TRBJ1-3; 7 bases fit TRBD1. J gave up 0 bases and V 3 bases, and 8 bases lay outside the gene matches. Germline V gene lookup returns CDR1 LGHDT and CDR2 YNNKEL (reference sequence). There are 17 residues in the CDR3. The CDR3 bases are TGTGCCAGCAGCCATCGGACAGGACGGAACTCTGGAAACACCATATATTTT. Translating it yields CASSHRTGRNSGNTIYF.

The rearrangement uses TRBV12-5 and TRBJ2-5, with TRBD2 matching over 11 bases. The CDR3 extends over 16 amino acids. With 1 base clipped from V and 2 bases from J, the junction kept 3 bases outside the gene matches. Germline V gives CDR1 LGHNT, CDR2 FRNRAP. CDR3: CASGLGLAGGQETQYF. For the CDR3, the DNA is TGTGCTAGTGGTTTGGGTCTAGCGGGGGGACAAGAGACCCAGTACTTC.

The V call is TRBV5-1, the J call TRBJ2-6; tentatively, D is TRBD2 (5 bases). Germline V lookup: CDR1 SGHRS, CDR2 YFSETQ. The CDR3 has 17 amino acids. V was shortened by 4 bases and J by 0 bases, with 14 bases between the two germline ends. DNA for the CDR3: TGCGCCAGCAGCCCGGGGATGGCCTTCTCTGGGGCCAACGTCCTGACTTTC. This codes for CASSPGMAFSGANVLTF.

The rearrangement joins TRBV18 to TRBJ2-4; a possible D gene is TRBD1 (5 bases). Between the trimmed V and J ends, which lost 3 bases and 0 bases, there was a span of 21 bases. The CDR3 loop spans 19 amino acids. The germline V gene has CDR1 KGHSH and CDR2 LQKENI. DNA for the CDR3: TGTGCCAGCTCACCGGGCAGGGTTGGCGGCCGTCTAGCCAAAAACATTCAGTACTTC. As protein: CASSPGRVGGRLAKNIQYF. Supplemented by reference TRBV18 and TRBJ2-4, the full variable domain reads NAGVMQNPRHLVRRRGQEARLRCSPMKGHSHVYWYRQLPEEGLKFMVYLQKENIIDESGMPKERFSAEFPKEGPSILRIQQVVRGDSAAYFCASSPGRVGGRLAKNIQYFGAGTRLSVL.

This clone was observed a handful of times. This chain connects TRBV24-1 to TRBJ2-2; 8 bases are shared with TRBD1. J lost 10 bases, V lost 4 bases, and 7 bases had no gene match. Germline CDR1 KGHDR, CDR2 SFDVKD. The CDR3 consists of 14 residues. As DNA, the CDR3 is TGTGCCACCAGTGACCCGGACAGGGTTGAGGAGCTGTTTTTT. Its translation: CATSDPDRVEELFF.

The chain links TRBV15 to TRBJ1-1; D perhaps matches TRBD1 (5 bases). Germline CDR1 is LNHNV and CDR2 is YYDKDF (reference sequence). Trimming stripped 0 bases from V and 1 base from J, with 21 bases between. CDR3 length: 19 amino acids. The CDR3, as DNA: TGTGCCACCAGCAGAGATCGAGACAGCCTATTCTCGACGAACACTGAAGCTTTCTTT. Its translation: CATSRDRDSLFSTNTEAFF.

Written as DNA, the CDR3 is TGTGCCAGCAGCGGGGACAGGGGCGCAGATACGCAGTATTTT. Its protein is CASSGDRGADTQYF. This chain joins TRBV5-6 and TRBJ2-3, with 10 bases that match TRBD1. The ends lost 4 bases at V and 4 bases at J; junction bases unmatched: 3. The CDR3 is 14 amino acids. The V gene's germline CDR1 is SGHDT and CDR2 YYEEEE.

The chain carries TRBV7-2 and TRBJ2-3, with D possibly TRBD2 on 6 matching bases. The CDR3 sequence is 16 residues long. Germline CDR1 is SGHTA and CDR2 is FQGNSA. Trimming took 1 base from V and 2 from J, leaving 13 bases between them. CDR3 residues: CASSLGVSGLTDTQYF. In DNA form, the CDR3 reads TGTGCCAGCAGCTTAGGGGTTAGCGGCCTCACAGATACGCAGTATTTT.

This clone was counted between two and nine times. The rearrangement links TRBV12-3 or TRBV12-4 to TRBJ1-5; D is perhaps TRBD1 (5 bases). V lost 6 bases, J lost 1 base, and 7 bases lay in between. The CDR3 is made up of 13 amino acids. CDR3 in amino acids: CASSRGSNQPQHF. The DNA of the CDR3 is TGTGCCAGCAGCCGGGGGAGCAATCAGCCCCAGCATTTT.

This rearrangement joins TRBV5-3 to TRBJ1-6; D gene uncertain. TRBV5-3 is reported as an ORF; its role is uncertain. CDR3 length: 17 amino acids. V was cut by 3 bases and J by 0 bases, with 13 bases left in between. The CDR3 loop is CARSSSRSSSYNSPLHF. The DNA for the CDR3 is TGTGCCAGAAGCTCAAGTCGGTCTAGCTCCTATAATTCACCCCTCCACTTT.

This clone was detected only once. V and J are TRBV19 and TRBJ1-5; 7 bases line up with TRBD1. The V gene end was trimmed by 5 bases and the J gene end by 4 bases; junction bases not matched to a gene: 11. Germline V gene data show CDR1 as LNHDA and CDR2 as SQIVND (reference sequence). The CDR3 is 16 amino acids. The CDR3: CASSSLDRAWNQPQHF. In DNA form, the CDR3 reads TGTGCCAGTAGTTCCTTAGACAGGGCATGGAATCAGCCCCAGCATTTT.

The chain joins TRBV19 to TRBJ1-2; D is possibly TRBD1 (5 bases). Trimming cost V 7 bases and J 9 bases, with 21 bases left between them. Germline assignment: CDR1 LNHDA and CDR2 SQIVND (reference sequence). This CDR3 is 14 amino acids long. The CDR3 nucleotides read TGTGCCAGTACCGCCCGGCAGGGCCGCTTTCGCTACACCTTC. This codes for CASTARQGRFRYTF.

J is TRBJ2-1 and V is TRBV6-4; 11 nucleotides agree with TRBD1. This CDR3 spans 16 amino acids. The germline V gene encodes CDR1 MRHNA and CDR2 SNTAGT. Unmatched junction bases numbered 6, after V lost 4 bases and J lost 4 bases. CDR3 in amino acids: CASSGDRGNLYNEQFF. Here the CDR3 DNA reads TGTGCCAGCAGTGGGGACAGGGGGAATTTGTACAATGAGCAGTTCTTC.

The chain links TRBV5-1 to TRBJ2-3; 7 bases map to TRBD1. V shed 4 bases, J shed 3 bases, and the junction held 2 bases outside the gene matches. Germline V gene data show CDR1 as SGHRS and CDR2 as YFSETQ. The CDR3 loop spans 13 amino acids. This CDR3 is CASSQGQTDTQYF. In DNA, the CDR3 is TGCGCCAGCAGCCAGGGACAGACAGATACGCAGTATTTT.

The genes are TRBV4-1 and TRBJ2-3, with TRBD2 matching over 12 bases. The CDR3 has 16 amino acids. Germline CDR1 MGHRA, CDR2 YSYEKL. Trimming cost V 3 bases and J 3 bases; bases outside gene matches: 4. The CDR3: CASSQRTSGETDTQYF. The DNA of the CDR3 is TGCGCCAGCAGCCAGAGGACTAGCGGGGAGACAGATACGCAGTATTTT.

This clone occurred once. The CDR3 DNA follows: TGTGCCAGCAGCGGGACGACAGGGAATTTGGCTTTCTTT. It codes for CASSGTTGNLAFF. This chain joins TRBV9 and TRBJ1-1; 7 nucleotides align to TRBD1. V shed 3 bases and J 11 bases; nucleotides not matched to a gene: 10. From germline, CDR1 is SGDLS and CDR2 YYNGEE. This CDR3 is 13 amino acids long.

The J gene is TRBJ2-1, the V gene TRBV2; TRBD2 aligns across 13 bases. There are 16 residues in the CDR3. V dropped 7 bases and J dropped 5; count of bases not matched to a gene: 8. Germline CDR1 SNHLY, CDR2 FYNNEI. As DNA, the CDR3 is TGTGCCAGCACCCTAACGACTAGCGGGGGGCACAATGAGCAGTTCTTC. Protein product: CASTLTTSGGHNEQFF.

V and J are TRBV6-5 and TRBJ1-2; TRBD1 matches 8 bases. V lost 6 bases and J lost 9; bases outside the gene matches: 12. This CDR3 is 14 amino acids long. CDR1 is MNHEY, CDR2 SVGAGI, per germline. CDR3 sequence reads: CASSRIQGGGSYTF. CDR3 DNA: TGTGCCAGCAGCAGAATACAGGGGGGAGGTAGCTACACCTTC.

The V and J genes are TRBV27 and TRBJ1-3; 8 bases align to TRBD1. V shed 6 bases and J 4 bases; nucleotides not matched to a gene: 2. Germline V gene data show CDR1 as MNHEY and CDR2 as SMNVEV (reference sequence). CDR3 length: 13 residues. CDR3 loop: CASRTGVGNTIYF. CDR3 nucleotides: TGTGCCAGCAGGACAGGGGTCGGAAACACCATATATTTT.

V is TRBV3-1 (or the pseudogene TRBV3-2) and J is TRBJ1-5; the D is unclear. V was trimmed by 1 base and J by 8 bases, leaving 12 bases between them. In germline, CDR1 is LGHDT, CDR2 YNNKEL (reference sequence). The CDR3 is 14 residues long. CDR3 coding DNA: TGTGCCAGCAGCCAAGTCTCGGGAGGTGAGCCCCAGCATTTT. It translates to CASSQVSGGEPQHF.

The V and J genes are TRBV28 and TRBJ1-5; maybe TRBD1 (5 bases). Germline CDR1 MDHEN, CDR2 SYDVKM. The CDR3 sequence is 15 residues long. V lost 5 bases and J lost 3, with 14 bases in between. CDR3 amino acids: CASSPGAFSNQPQHF. Written as DNA, the CDR3 is TGTGCCAGCAGTCCTGGGGCATTCTCCAATCAGCCCCAGCATTTT.

The chain recombines TRBV11-2 with TRBJ1-5; 7 nucleotides match TRBD1. The length of the CDR3 is 13 residues. CDR1 is SGHAT, CDR2 FQNNGV, per germline. Unmatched junction bases numbered 2, after V lost 6 bases and J lost 3 bases. CDR3: CASSDRVNQPQHF. DNA for the CDR3: TGTGCCAGCAGTGACAGGGTCAATCAGCCCCAGCATTTT.